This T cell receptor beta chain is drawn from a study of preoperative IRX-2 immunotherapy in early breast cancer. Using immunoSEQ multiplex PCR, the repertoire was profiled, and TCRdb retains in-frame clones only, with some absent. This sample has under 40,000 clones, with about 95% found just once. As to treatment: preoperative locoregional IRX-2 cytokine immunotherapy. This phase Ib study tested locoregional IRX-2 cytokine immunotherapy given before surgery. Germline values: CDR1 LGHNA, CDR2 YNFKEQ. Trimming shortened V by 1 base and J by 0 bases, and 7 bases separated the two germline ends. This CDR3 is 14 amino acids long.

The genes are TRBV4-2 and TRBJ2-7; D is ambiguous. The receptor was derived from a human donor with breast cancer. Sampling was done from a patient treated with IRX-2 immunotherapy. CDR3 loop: CASSQGGSSYEQYF. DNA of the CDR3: TGTGCCAGCAGCCAAGGGGGTAGCTCCTACGAGCAGTACTTC.